Presented here are 16 T cell receptor beta chains from one specimen sequenced in a study of blood T cell repertoires in COVID-19 (dated by TCRdb to between 2020 and 2021). Receptor libraries were prepared by the immunoSEQ multiplex PCR assay. Drawn from immuneACCESS, this table holds only the in-frame rearrangements with V and J called that TCRdb kept. Clones are partly lost; checked studies trace under half to an unresolved V gene and leave the rest unexplained. The sample records hundreds of thousands of clones, around 85% of which are singletons. 6% to 9.5% of the sample goes to the ten largest clones. Source material: peripheral blood. The receptors shown here come from a woman at least 80 years old with acute or convalescent COVID-19.

This clone was picked up a small number of times. V is TRBV15 and J is TRBJ1-6; unclear D gene. The germline V gene encodes CDR1 LNHNV and CDR2 YYDKDF (reference sequence). CDR3 length equals 16 residues. Trimming shortened V by 4 bases and J by 9 bases, and 19 bases separated the two germline ends. CDR3 region: CATSKLRARGASPLHF. The CDR3 nucleotides are TGTGCCACCAGCAAACTCCGGGCCCGGGGAGCTTCACCCCTCCACTTT.

The chain's CDR3 is CASSLVETGGEKLFF. In DNA, the CDR3 is TGTGCCAGCAGCTTAGTGGAGACAGGCGGTGAAAAACTGTTTTTT. The rearrangement uses TRBV7-8 and TRBJ1-4; TRBD1 might be the D (6 bases). Trimming cost V 1 base and J 7 bases, with 13 bases left between them. Germline CDR1 reads SGHVS; CDR2 reads FQNEAQ. The CDR3 extends over 15 amino acids.

This clone was picked up a small number of times. J is TRBJ1-2 and V is TRBV28, with D perhaps matching TRBD1 (6 bases). The CDR3 has 13 residues. Germline V CDR1 and CDR2: MDHEN, SYDVKM. V lost 6 bases, J lost 4 bases, and 12 bases lay in between. CDR3 in amino acids: CASSPADSYGYTF. The CDR3 DNA sequence: TGTGCCAGCAGCCCGGCGGACAGCTATGGCTACACCTTC.

The CDR3 region has the DNA TGTGCCAGCAGCCTTGGGACAGCTCAAGAGACCCAGTACTTC. This encodes CASSLGTAQETQYF. The V and J genes are TRBV7-7 and TRBJ2-5; the match to TRBD1 covers 7 bases. The junction had 5 bases not matched to a gene; V was cut back by 5 bases and J by 2 bases. The CDR3 sequence is 14 residues long. Germline CDR1 SSHAT, CDR2 FNYEAQ (reference sequence).

The chain recombines TRBV7-9 with TRBJ1-1; no clear D gene. CDR1 SEHNR and CDR2 FQNEAQ come from the germline V gene (reference sequence). There are 13 residues in the CDR3. The ends were cut back, 1 base at V and 8 bases at J, with 11 bases in the middle. The CDR3 is CASSLVLESEAFF. The CDR3 DNA follows: TGTGCCAGCAGCTTAGTTCTCGAGTCAGAAGCTTTCTTT.

This chain links TRBV3-1 (or the pseudogene TRBV3-2) with TRBJ1-6; D is undetermined. The CDR3 spans 13 residues. Germline V lookup: CDR1 LGHDT, CDR2 YNNKEL (reference sequence). Trimming pared 3 bases from V and 8 bases from J, leaving 8 bases between. Here the CDR3 DNA reads TGTGCCAGCAGCCAGCCAGATCATTCACCCCTCCACTTT. This sequence encodes CASSQPDHSPLHF.

The J gene is TRBJ1-3, the V gene TRBV12-5; 9 bases match TRBD1. The ends lost 3 bases at V and 5 bases at J; junction bases unmatched: 8. The CDR3 has 16 amino acids. From germline, CDR1 is LGHNT and CDR2 FRNRAP. DNA of the CDR3: TGTGCTAGTGGTTTTTCGTCGGGACAGGGCCGAAACACCATATATTTT. The encoded protein is CASGFSSGQGRNTIYF.

The rearrangement uses TRBV19 and TRBJ1-1; D may be TRBD1 (6 bases). Trimming pared 3 bases from V and 1 base from J, leaving 9 bases between. This CDR3 is 14 amino acids long. CDR1 and CDR2 (germline): LNHDA, SQIVND (reference sequence). In DNA form, the CDR3 reads TGTGCCAGTAGTATTACAGGGAAGAACACTGAAGCTTTCTTT. This codes for CASSITGKNTEAFF.

The chain links TRBV18 to TRBJ1-5; TRBD1 might be the D (5 bases). V was shortened by 5 bases and J by 7 bases, with 18 bases between the two germline ends. The CDR3 has 15 amino acids. In germline, CDR1 is KGHSH, CDR2 LQKENI. DNA for the CDR3: TGTGCCAGCTCAGAGTTCCAGGGAAGAGGACAGCCCCAGCATTTT. Protein product: CASSEFQGRGQPQHF. Together with reference TRBV18 and TRBJ1-5, the CDR3 gives the full variable domain: NAGVMQNPRHLVRRRGQEARLRCSPMKGHSHVYWYRQLPEEGLKFMVYLQKENIIDESGMPKERFSAEFPKEGPSILRIQQVVRGDSAAYFCASSEFQGRGQPQHFGDGTRLSIL.

The genes are TRBV7-2 and TRBJ1-3, with D unresolved. V gave up 5 bases and J gave up 0 bases, with 5 bases separating them. In germline, CDR1 is SGHTA, CDR2 FQGNSA. The CDR3 consists of 13 residues. The CDR3 DNA reads TGTGCCAGCAGCATGGCCTCTGGAAACACCATATATTTT. This encodes CASSMASGNTIYF.

CDR3 sequence (DNA): TGTGCCAGCAGCAACAACATGAACACTGAAGCTTTCTTT. Protein: CASSNNMNTEAFF. The chain employs TRBV6-5 and TRBJ1-1; D not certain. V gave up 6 bases and J gave up 0 bases, with 8 bases separating them. The CDR3 totals 13 residues. Germline CDR1 is MNHEY and CDR2 is SVGAGI.

This clone has a handful of counts. The rearrangement joins TRBV9 to TRBJ1-4; 8 bases agree with TRBD1. The CDR3 contains 16 residues. Germline-derived CDR1 and CDR2 are SGDLS and YYNGEE. J gave up 7 bases and V 3 bases, and 11 bases lay outside the gene matches. Written as DNA, the CDR3 is TGTGCCAGCAGCGCAACTCAGGGGGCAGTGGGTGAAAAACTGTTTTTT. This gives the protein CASSATQGAVGEKLFF.

V and J are TRBV3-1 (or the pseudogene TRBV3-2) and TRBJ1-2; D unresolved. V shed 4 bases and J shed 3 bases, with 12 bases lying between them. In germline, CDR1 is LGHDT, CDR2 YNNKEL (reference sequence). This CDR3 region has 14 residues. The CDR3 DNA reads as TGTGCCAGCAGCCTGAACCCTCGGGACTATGGCTACACCTTC. It specifies CASSLNPRDYGYTF.

The chain couples TRBV5-6 to TRBJ2-3; 13 bases align to TRBD2. Germline trimming cut 4 bases from V and 6 bases from J; bases unmatched to any gene: 5. CDR3 length: 15 residues. The germline V gene has CDR1 SGHDT and CDR2 YYEEEE. Here the CDR3 reads CASSPLAGGSDTQYF. CDR3 nucleotides: TGTGCCAGCAGCCCACTAGCGGGAGGGTCCGATACGCAGTATTTT.

Concerning this clone: Other DNA sequences in the same sample also yield this CDR3. The chain uses TRBV15 and TRBJ2-7; no firm D call. The CDR3 sequence is 12 residues long. Germline CDR1 reads LNHNV; CDR2 reads YYDKDF (reference sequence). Trimming took off 0 bases at V and 3 bases at J, with 3 bases between the two ends. The CDR3 nucleotides read TGTGCCACCAGCAGAGACCTCTACGAGCAGTACTTC. It encodes CATSRDLYEQYF.

This chain links TRBV21-1 with TRBJ2-7; the table's TRBD2 call for D was not verified on the DNA. TRBV21-1 is classified as a pseudogene. The length of the CDR3 is 15 residues. CDR3 coding DNA: TGTGCCAGCAGCAAAGAAGGGCCGGGGATCTACGAGCAGTACTTC. Translating it yields CASSKEGPGIYEQYF.